This T cell receptor (beta chain) is drawn from a study of shared clonotypes between healthy human individuals (TCRdb year 2020). Context from the whole study: Three men and two women, aged 18 to 49 years, made up the cohort. To increase sequencing depth and limit assay-specific biases, TCR repertoire library preparation and sequencing were carried out by different laboratories using diverse techniques. Between about 0.9 and 10 billion PBMCs per donor were obtained by leukapheresis. The study deeply sequenced blood TCR repertoires of five healthy adults to estimate repertoire size and the extent of clonotype sharing between individuals. For each donor, CD4 naive and CD4 memory were each given three plates, CD8 naive was given two plates, and CD8 memory was given one plate.

Donors were healthy HIV-negative adults with no recently reported acute infections or vaccinations. All donors were Caucasian adults living in Nashville, Tennessee, USA. CD4+ T cells were enriched by magnetic negative selection, after which naive cells were positively selected on CD45RA and the negative fraction was taken as the memory subset. After blood collection by leukapheresis, PBMCs were isolated using Ficoll-Histopaque density gradient centrifugation and then cryopreserved in the vapor phase of liquid nitrogen. Analytical flow cytometry was used to check the purity and quantity of each magnetically sorted T cell population. Each sorted fraction had its genomic DNA isolated and then quantified by UV absorbance on a Nanodrop 2000c. TCR CDR3 regions were amplified from genomic DNA by multiplex PCR using the deep immunoSEQ assay. For each cell subset, the extracted genomic DNA was distributed evenly across all wells of several immunoSEQ 96-well plates, and each plate served as one replicate. For sorted subsets, each replicate PCR was loaded with approximately 200 ng genomic DNA, equivalent to about 33,000 T cell genomes. The purified libraries were quantified using a Qubit 3.0 fluorometer, sized with a Bioanalyzer 2100, and then quantified again using the KAPA Library Quantification kit. A separate single-read 150-cycle Illumina NextSeq 550 flow cell was used to sequence each immunoSEQ 96-well plate. The authors processed their data as follows. Because the immunoSEQ output included only junctional sequences and no quality scores, the filtering could not be the same as the filtering used for full-length reads. To assign V/J genes and CDR3, sequences were annotated using PyIR, a Python wrapper for IgBLAST v1.9, with IMGT germline references. Reads were removed for weak V/J assignments (E-value above 1e-6), missing CDR3, stop codons, out-of-frame junctions, or ambiguous translated residues. V3J clonotypes were defined as sequences sharing an identical inferred V gene, J gene, and CDR3 amino acid sequence. The percentage overlap between two repertoires was calculated by dividing the number of shared unique clonotypes by the size of the smaller repertoire. RTK rarefaction, the Chao1 estimator, and Recon v2.1 estimates of unobserved clonotypes were used to assess repertoire richness. For all TCRbeta clonotypes obtained by the gDNA method from a handful of donors, generation probabilities were computed with OLGA. TCRdb re-hosts the immuneACCESS table, in-frame sequences only. Its copies lack some clones; in the studies checked, an unresolved V gene accounts for under half of them, and the cause for the rest is not known. V and J calls and clone size are as listed in that table; D and trimming were resolved from the DNA. Within this sample are some 1.5 million clones, with roughly 96% of them counted one time only. The top ten constitute roughly 1.2% of the sample.

Results the study describes overall, beyond this receptor: Sampling was restricted to blood, and TCR repertoires in tissues likely differ from the TCR repertoires found in blood. Based on pairwise subsampling, the degree of clonotype sharing among donors was expected to be affected by sequencing depth. When a handful of donors were compared, the shared fraction of clonotypes was roughly 4.8% for naive CD4, approximately 3.3% for naive CD8, 2% to 2.5% for memory CD4, and roughly 0.4% for memory CD8. Incomplete sequencing was indicated by rarefaction of sorted-subset datasets, despite the large sequencing depth. Compared with non-shared clonotypes, clonotypes shared by all four sorted-subset donors had higher generation probabilities. Naive subsets generally had larger estimated clonotype richness than memory subsets. Because the study included only a small number of donors, the genetic and exposure-history diversity represented was limited.

From the cysteine up to the phenylalanine, the CDR3 has a length of 14 residues. Here the CDR3 DNA is all that survives: 42 bases in frame from base 1. V is clipped by 6 bases and J by 4 bases, and the sequence between their germline boundaries is 13 bases long. The germline V gene yields SNHLY for CDR1 and FYNNEI for CDR2. With regard to this clone: The antigen it binds to is not known. Nothing much larger sits one base from this clone, and base qualities are not available.

The chain is made from TRBV2 and TRBJ1-5; the D gene cannot be named for sure. The receptor was isolated from a man under 40 in good health. Source material: naive CD4+ T cells sorted from blood. The sample's cell subset or site label, in plain terms: CD45RA+ positively selected. Read as DNA, the sequence is TGTGCCAGCAGGCGCCAAGGGTGGAATCAGCCCCAGCATTTT. It translates as CASRRQGWNQPQHF.